A selection of T cell receptor beta chains follows, all from one sample in a study of response to subunit inactivated influenza vaccine. Each CDR3 protein is one row after TCRdb ran MiXCR on the RT-PCR reads. The table includes about 700,000 distinct CDR3 sequences, 13% to 15% detected once. Material: PBMCs from blood, obtained approximately 15 days before vaccination. Every receptor here comes from a man aged 50 to 60 who received an inactivated influenza vaccine. Each CDR3 is given with its conserved first and last residue. A D gene is named only where the DNA matches it firmly. Clone sizes are given selectively: once, few, many, or a class where the clone is expanded.

j_call	clone_size	v_call	cdr3_length	d_call	cdr3_nt	cdr3_aa
TRBJ2-7	few	TRBV24-1	13	NA	TGTGCCACCAGTGATAGGGGGTCCCACGAGCAGTACTTC	CATSDRGSHEQYF
TRBJ2-5	NA	TRBV11-2	16	TRBD1	TGTGCCTGCAGCTTAGTTGGGACAGGGGGTCAAGAGACCCAGTACTTC	CACSLVGTGGQETQYF
TRBJ1-1	few	TRBV7-9	16	TRBD1	TGTGCCAGCAGCTTAGCGGGGTTGGGACAGGAGGCTGAAGCTTTCTTT	CASSLAGLGQEAEAFF
TRBJ1-5	few	TRBV12-3/TRBV12-4	15	TRBD1	TGTGCCAGCCGATTACAGGGGGCGCCCAATCAGCCCCAGCATTTT	CASRLQGAPNQPQHF
TRBJ2-1	NA	TRBV20-1	13	NA	TGCAGTGCTCGGACTACTGGGTCCAATGAGCAGTTCTTC	CSARTTGSNEQFF
TRBJ2-5	few	TRBV7-2	14	NA	TGTGCCAGCAGCAACGGGGGAGACCAAGAGACCCAGTACTTC	CASSNGGDQETQYF
TRBJ1-5	NA	TRBV7-2	13	NA	TGTGCCAGCAGCATGGGGCTGTCCCAGCCCCAGCATTTT	CASSMGLSQPQHF
TRBJ2-7	few	TRBV20-1	14	NA	TGCAGTGCTAGAGTAACAGGGAGGTCCTACGAGCAGTACTTC	CSARVTGRSYEQYF
TRBJ2-3	NA	TRBV21-1	18	NA	TGTGCCAGCAGCAGAACTAGCGGGAGGGCCGCGGGCACAGATACGCAGTATTTT	CASSRTSGRAAGTDTQYF
TRBJ1-5	NA	TRBV6-2/TRBV6-3	14	NA	TGTGCCAGCACGGGGCCGAATAGCAATCAGCCCCAGCATTTT	CASTGPNSNQPQHF
TRBJ1-2	few	TRBV10-3	12	NA	TGTGCCATCAGTGAGTCACTGGGCGGCTACACCTTC	CAISESLGGYTF
TRBJ1-1	many	TRBV4-3	13	NA	TGCGCCAGCAGCCAGGTAGAGGACACTGAAGCTTTCTTT	CASSQVEDTEAFF
TRBJ2-7	few	TRBV7-2	15	NA	TGTGCCAGCAGCTTAGGGGCAGACCGCACCTACGAGCAGTACTTC	CASSLGADRTYEQYF
TRBJ2-7	NA	TRBV27	16	TRBD2	TGTGCCAGCAGTTTAATGTTAGCGGGAGGGCCGGGCGAGCAGTACTTC	CASSLMLAGGPGEQYF
TRBJ2-7	many	TRBV3-1	12	NA	TGTGCCAGCAGCCGATTAAATTACGAGCAGTACTTC	CASSRLNYEQYF
TRBJ2-2	NA	TRBV4-3	15	NA	TGCGCCAGCAGCCAAGATCCCAGGAACACCGGGGAGCTGTTTTTT	CASSQDPRNTGELFF
TRBJ2-5	many	TRBV29-1	12	TRBD1	TGCAGCGTCGGACAGGGCTTGGAGACCCAGTACTTC	CSVGQGLETQYF
TRBJ1-5	NA	TRBV20-1	14	NA	TGCAGTGCCAGTAGAGGGGCCTTAAATCAGCCCCAGCATTTT	CSASRGALNQPQHF
TRBJ2-5	NA	TRBV21-1	18	NA	TGTGCCAGCAGCACGAGCGTTCTCCGGGACAGGGGGGAAGAGACCCAGTACTTC	CASSTSVLRDRGEETQYF
TRBJ2-6	NA	TRBV5-1	17	TRBD1	TGCGCCAGCAGCAAAAACAGGGGGCTAGGTGGGGCCAACGTCCTGACTTTC	CASSKNRGLGGANVLTF
TRBJ1-2	few	TRBV14	13	NA	TGTGCCAGCAGCCAACAGTTAAACTATGGCTACACCTTC	CASSQQLNYGYTF
TRBJ2-7	NA	TRBV12-3/TRBV12-4	14	NA	TGTGCCAGCAGTTCTCCGGGCGAGGGGTGGGAGCAGTACTTC	CASSSPGEGWEQYF
TRBJ2-1	many	TRBV28	16	NA	TGTGCCAGCAGTTTTCAGGGGAAGAGCTTGCGGAATGAGCAGTTCTTC	CASSFQGKSLRNEQFF
TRBJ2-7	few	TRBV6-1	14	NA	TGTGCCAGCAACCGACAGGCCAGCTCCTACGAGCAGTACTTC	CASNRQASSYEQYF
TRBJ2-5	many	TRBV5-1	15	NA	TGCGCCAGCAGGAACGGGCGGGTCCCTCAAGAGACCCAGTACTTC	CASRNGRVPQETQYF
TRBJ2-1	NA	TRBV20-1	12	NA	TGCAGTGCTAGGGAACCGGGGCGGGAGCAGTTCTTC	CSAREPGREQFF
TRBJ1-2	few	TRBV19	17	NA	TGTGCCAGTAGTATAGGGAGACACGCCTCTGGAAACTATGGCTACACCTTC	CASSIGRHASGNYGYTF
TRBJ2-3	NA	TRBV7-2	16	TRBD1	TGTGCCAGCAGCTTAGGTCAGGGGGTTAGTATAGATACGCAGTATTTT	CASSLGQGVSIDTQYF
TRBJ2-1	NA	TRBV5-1	15	TRBD2	TGCGCCAGCACCAACCCGGGACTAGCGAGAAATGAGCAGTTCTTC	CASTNPGLARNEQFF
TRBJ2-3	NA	TRBV29-1	13	NA	TGCAGCGTTAGGGGGGGAAGCACAGATACGCAGTATTTT	CSVRGGSTDTQYF
TRBJ1-2	NA	TRBV12-3/TRBV12-4	14	NA	TGTGCCAGCAGCCGAGAATCGGGGAACTATGGCTACACCTTC	CASSRESGNYGYTF
TRBJ2-2	NA	TRBV5-4	15	NA	TGTGCCAGCAGCGAAGGGGGGGGGAACACCGGGGAGCTGTTTTTT	CASSEGGGNTGELFF
TRBJ2-5	NA	TRBV7-2	13	NA	TGTGCCAGCAGCTACCAGGGTCAAGAGACCCAGTACTTC	CASSYQGQETQYF
TRBJ2-7	few	TRBV3-1	14	TRBD1	TGTGCCAGCAGCCGCAACAGGGGAAGCGACGAGCAGTACTTC	CASSRNRGSDEQYF
TRBJ2-5	few	TRBV5-1	15	NA	TGCGCCAGCAGCTTGGAGGCGGGCCCCCAAGAGACCCAGTACTTC	CASSLEAGPQETQYF
TRBJ1-2	few	TRBV12-3/TRBV12-4	14	NA	TGTGCCAGCAGTTTCGGGGGTGAGAACTATGGCTACACCTTC	CASSFGGENYGYTF
TRBJ2-7	NA	TRBV20-1	17	NA	TGCAGTGCTAACCCACTTCCGTCCCGGAGGCCTTCCTACGAGCAGTACTTC	CSANPLPSRRPSYEQYF
TRBJ2-7	few	TRBV4-3	17	TRBD1	TGCGCCAGCAGCCAAGTTGCTCTTCCGGGACAGAACTACGAGCAGTACTTC	CASSQVALPGQNYEQYF
TRBJ2-4	many	TRBV5-1	13	TRBD1	TGCGCCAGCAGCTCGACACAGGGGGCGCGATGGTACTTC	CASSSTQGARWYF
TRBJ2-3	few	TRBV27	14	NA	TGTGCCAGCAGTTTTGGGGTTGCGGGAGATACGCAGTATTTT	CASSFGVAGDTQYF
TRBJ1-3	NA	TRBV6-1	13	TRBD1	TGTGCTTACCGGGACAGCTCTGGAAACACCATATATTTT	CAYRDSSGNTIYF
TRBJ2-7	NA	TRBV6-2/TRBV6-3	15	TRBD1	TGTGCCAGCAGTTACTCGGGACAGGGATTCGACGAGCAGTACTTC	CASSYSGQGFDEQYF
TRBJ2-7	NA	TRBV5-1	14	NA	TGCGCCAGCAGCTTTGACACGGTCTCCTACGAGCAGTACTTC	CASSFDTVSYEQYF